The 8 T cell receptor beta chains presented below share a single source sample, sequenced in a study of cytomegalovirus exposure and HLA in healthy donors (dated by TCRdb to the late 2010s). Libraries came from the immunoSEQ multiplex PCR assay. For the multiplex PCR, a mixture combining 60 forward primers for TCR Vbeta segments and 13 reverse primers for TCR Jbeta segments was used. TCRdb took this table from immuneACCESS and kept in-frame rearrangements with V and J called. Such tables lack part of the clones; where checked against another copy, unresolved V genes explain under half of the gap, and the rest is unexplained. The sample table contains roughly 200,000 clones; only one count was recorded for under 85% of them. The ten largest clones add up to 2.9% of the sample. The sample comprised PBMCs. The receptors come from a male donor in good health and CMV-seronegative.

The chain joins TRBV29-1 to TRBJ2-1, with D possibly TRBD2 on 5 matching bases. The CDR3 spans 14 residues. V lost 3 bases, J lost 2 bases, and 11 bases lay in between. The V gene's germline CDR1 is SQVTM and CDR2 ANQGSEA. The CDR3 reads CSVDEGSAYNEQFF. The CDR3 bases are TGCAGCGTTGATGAGGGTAGCGCCTACAATGAGCAGTTCTTC.

The CDR3 region has the DNA TGTGCCAGCAGTACAGCTAACTATGGCTACACCTTC. It specifies CASSTANYGYTF. This chain joins TRBV5-4 and TRBJ1-2; D call uncertain. V lost 5 bases and J 0 bases, leaving 5 bases between the germline ends. CDR1 SGHNT and CDR2 YYREEE come from the germline V gene (reference sequence). The CDR3 spans 12 residues.

The DNA for the CDR3 is TGTGCCAGCAGTAAAGGGACAGGGCCCTACGAGCAGTACTTC. Amino acid sequence: CASSKGTGPYEQYF. V gene TRBV28 combines with J gene TRBJ2-7; TRBD1 aligns across 9 bases. Germline CDR1 reads MDHEN; CDR2 reads SYDVKM. With V trimmed by 5 bases and J by 2 bases, 4 bases remained unmatched. The CDR3 has 14 amino acids.

The CDR3 reads CASSQGRYQPQHF. CDR3 coding DNA: TGTGCCAGCAGCCAAGGTCGTTATCAGCCCCAGCATTTT. This rearrangement joins TRBV14 to TRBJ1-5; D gene ambiguous. The CDR3 runs to 13 residues. CDR1 and CDR2 from the germline V gene are SGHDN and FVKESK. V was cut by 1 base and J by 5 bases, with 6 bases left in between.

V is TRBV7-3 and J is TRBJ2-7; possibly TRBD1 for D (5 bases). The length of the CDR3 is 15 residues. CDR1 is SGHTA and CDR2 is FQGTGA in the germline V gene. Trimming left V 5 bases short and J 3 bases short, with 17 bases between. CDR3 sequence (DNA): TGTGCCAGCAGCCCCCAGGCCACCCAGGGCTACGAGCAGTACTTC. Encoded protein: CASSPQATQGYEQYF. The full variable domain, its missing parts supplied by reference TRBV7-3 and TRBJ2-7, is GAGVSQTPSNKVTEKGKYVELRCDPISGHTALYWYRQSLGQGPEFLIYFQGTGAADDSGLPNDRFFAVRPEGSVSTLKIQRTERGDSAVYLCASSPQATQGYEQYFGPGTRLTVT.

This rearrangement joins TRBV4-2 to TRBJ1-5; D not resolved. This CDR3 has 14 amino acids. Trimming left V 0 bases short and J 4 bases short, with 7 bases between. Per the germline V gene, CDR1 is LGHNA and CDR2 is YNFKEQ. The CDR3 reads CASSQDLANQPQHF. CDR3 coding DNA: TGTGCCAGCAGCCAAGATTTGGCTAATCAGCCCCAGCATTTT.

The chain is built from TRBV7-2 and TRBJ2-3; 7 bases line up with TRBD2. CDR1 and CDR2 (germline): SGHTA, FQGNSA. The CDR3 is made up of 16 amino acids. The junction had 8 bases not matched to a gene; V was cut back by 1 base and J by 4 bases. CDR3 bases: TGTGCCAGCAGCTTAGTTGCGGGAGAACATGCAGATACGCAGTATTTT. It specifies CASSLVAGEHADTQYF.

The chain links TRBV15 to TRBJ1-1; D not certain. There are 15 residues in the CDR3. CDR1 and CDR2 (germline): LNHNV, YYDKDF (reference sequence). With 0 bases removed from V and 0 bases from J, the gap between germline ends came to 8 bases. The CDR3 DNA reads TGTGCCACCAGCAGAGATTACGGGATGAACACTGAAGCTTTCTTT. Its protein is CATSRDYGMNTEAFF.